Here is one TCR beta chain with its context. Its specificity is unknown. Donors comprised healthy HIV-negative adults lacking recent acute infections or vaccinations. The split of CD4+ cells yielded CD45RA+ naive and CD45RA-negative memory subsets. The sample originates from a study of shared clonotypes between healthy human individuals. Turning to the study itself: Each donor had three CD4 naive, three CD4 memory, two CD8 naive and one CD8 memory plate.

Findings and caveats of the study: Compared with clonotypes that all four donors shared, non-shared clonotypes had lower generation probabilities.

The protocol was immunoSEQ multiplex PCR, while the TCRdb copy is restricted to in-frame clones and leaves out a portion. The repertoire includes approximately 740,000 clones, approximately 79% of them detected once, and around 1.6% sits in the top ten. CDR3 size: 15 residues. V lost 5 bases to trimming and J lost 3 bases; unmatched junction nucleotides: 8. The source of this sequence is a woman in her 30s in good health. The chain links TRBV23-1 to TRBJ2-7, with 9 bases lining up with TRBD2. TRBV23-1 is an ORF; its function is uncertain. The material sequenced was memory CD4+ T cells sorted from blood. Described subset: CD45RA-negative fraction. Here the CDR3 reads CASSFRREGRYEQYF. The DNA of the CDR3 is TGCGCCAGCAGTTTTCGGCGGGAGGGCCGCTACGAGCAGTACTTC.